Sequencing of this TCR beta chain was carried out in a study of molecular identifiers for immune sequencing clone quantification (dated by TCRdb to the late 2010s). Concerning the study at large: For a replicate experiment, RNA from approximately 20,000 or 98,000 naive CD8 T cells was divided into five aliquots, and four of the five aliquots were sequenced. This methods study used CD8 T cells to benchmark TCR RNA copy counting and molecular-identifier clustering-based TCR repertoire sequencing (MIDCIRS). Findings and caveats that apply to the study as a whole: Highly expanded clone sizes could be underestimated because identical TCR molecules may share a barcode. Spiked-in Jurkat TCR RNA equal to a single cell's worth was reported to be detectable even within 1,200,000 naive CD8 T cells. Modeling indicated around 3.2 TCR RNA copies recovered per cell, compared with about 10 by digital PCR, which implies a capture efficiency of approximately 30%. When barcode sub-clustering was left out, chimeric consensus sequences inflated TCR diversity, with chimeras reaching as high as 47%. In CMV-specific effector cells, clones with more than 20 RNA copies contained over 98% of molecules, whereas in naive cells such clones contained under 1% of molecules.

The germline ends are 5 bases apart after V is trimmed by 4 bases and J by 0 bases. From its cysteine to its phenylalanine, the CDR3 spans 13 amino acids. Just the 39-base CDR3 DNA is kept, in frame starting at base 1. CDR1 SGHDT and CDR2 YYEEEE are derived from the germline V gene. Receptors were amplified or captured by PCR. TCRdb shows the sequencer as Illumina MiSeq. Purification of total RNA was performed with the Qiagen AllPrep DNA/RNA kit. Before any analysis, reads coming from multiple sequencing runs of the same library were combined into one pool. The authors' pipeline ran thus. Reads were retained only if their TCR constant sequence matched exactly, and those retained reads were trimmed to 150 nt and grouped according to their 12-nt molecular barcodes. Reads within each barcode group were sub-clustered using a 15% Levenshtein threshold, and quality-weighted consensus sequences were constructed for each RNA molecule. Non-functional sequences were excluded, and lower-count sequences lying one edit away from another sequence were also excluded. Barcode sub-clusters with fewer than 20% of the maximum read count were removed, based on fitting two negative binomial distributions. TCRdb redid the processing of the public reads, applying fastp at Q25 and MiXCR, and retained in-frame beta chains. Rows are unified per CDR3 protein, each entry keeping the most common DNA and genes. These V and J calls originate from TCRdb's pipeline instead of the authors' own analysis. In all, the sample holds tens of thousands of distinct CDR3 sequences, and roughly 20% of those were seen once. The ten largest clones capture roughly 7.7% of the sample.

Naive CD8 T cells were FACS-sorted as CD8+CD4-CCR7+CD45RA+ on a BD FACSAria II into RLT Plus buffer. Some naive CD8 T cell RNA was split equally between MIDCIRS and a Smart-seq2-style 5'RACE protocol for a sensitivity comparison. Enrichment of CD8 T cells was performed with RosetteSep CD8+ T Cell Enrichment Cocktail and Ficoll-Paque, after which ACK red cell lysis was carried out. This clonotype was seen at least ten times. No antigen is known for it. Per-nucleotide qualities are absent, and no much larger clonotype sits a single base away. The V and J segments used are TRBV5-6 and TRBJ1-3; the D gene is unclear. The material sequenced was naive CD8+ T cells from blood, with Jurkat cell RNA spiked in. The cell subset or site label here, explained by the study, means: FACS-sorted CD8+CD4-CCR7+CD45RA+ naive T cells. The TCR comes from a human donor in good health. Some libraries in this study had Jurkat cell RNA spiked in. The CDR3 amino acid sequence is: CASSEVSGNTIYF. The DNA is TGTGCCAGCAGCGAAGTCTCTGGAAACACCATATATTTT.